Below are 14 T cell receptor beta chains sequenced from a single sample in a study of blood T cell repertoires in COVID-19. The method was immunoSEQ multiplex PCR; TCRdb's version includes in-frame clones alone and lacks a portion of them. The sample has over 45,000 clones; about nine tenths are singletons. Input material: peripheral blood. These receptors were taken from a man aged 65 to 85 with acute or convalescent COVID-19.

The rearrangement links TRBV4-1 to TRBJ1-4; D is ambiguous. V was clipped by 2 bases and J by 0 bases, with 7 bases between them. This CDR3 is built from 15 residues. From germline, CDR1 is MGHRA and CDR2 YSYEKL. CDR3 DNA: TGCGCCAGCAGCCAACGGGTGGCAACTAATGAAAAACTGTTTTTT. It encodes CASSQRVATNEKLFF.

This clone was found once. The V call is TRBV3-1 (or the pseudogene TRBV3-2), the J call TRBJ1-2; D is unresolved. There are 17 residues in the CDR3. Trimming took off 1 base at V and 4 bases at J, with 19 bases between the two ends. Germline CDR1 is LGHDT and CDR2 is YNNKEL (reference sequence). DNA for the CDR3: TGTGCCAGCAGCCAAGTGAGACACCGGCCTCATCTCTATGGCTACACCTTC. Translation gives CASSQVRHRPHLYGYTF.

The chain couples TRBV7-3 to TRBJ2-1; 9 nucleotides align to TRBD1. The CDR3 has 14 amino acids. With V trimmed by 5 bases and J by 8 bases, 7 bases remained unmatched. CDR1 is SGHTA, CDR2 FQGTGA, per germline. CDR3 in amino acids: CASSVTGGTYEQFF. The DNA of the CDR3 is TGTGCCAGCAGCGTTACAGGGGGCACATATGAGCAGTTCTTC.

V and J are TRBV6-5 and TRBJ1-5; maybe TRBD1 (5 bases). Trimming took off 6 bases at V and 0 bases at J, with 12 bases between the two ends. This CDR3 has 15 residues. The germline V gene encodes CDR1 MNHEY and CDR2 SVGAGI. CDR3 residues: CASSVRQNSNQPQHF. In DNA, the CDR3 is TGTGCCAGCAGCGTACGACAGAATAGCAATCAGCCCCAGCATTTT.

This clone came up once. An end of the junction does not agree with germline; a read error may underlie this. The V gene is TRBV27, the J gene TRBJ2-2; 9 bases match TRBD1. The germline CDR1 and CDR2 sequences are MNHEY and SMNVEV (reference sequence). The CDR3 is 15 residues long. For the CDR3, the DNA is TGTGCCAGCAGATTATGGACAGGGGACACCGGGGAGCTGTTTTTT. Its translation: CASRLWTGDTGELFF.

The CDR3 loop is CASSLDTVTEAFF. The CDR3 DNA follows: TGTGCCAGCAGCTTAGACACCGTCACTGAAGCTTTCTTT. The chain joins TRBV7-2 to TRBJ1-1; D not certain. Looked up from germline, CDR1 is SGHTA and CDR2 is FQGNSA. The CDR3 runs to 13 residues. The V end lost 1 base, the J end lost 4 bases, and 7 bases lay between the germline ends.

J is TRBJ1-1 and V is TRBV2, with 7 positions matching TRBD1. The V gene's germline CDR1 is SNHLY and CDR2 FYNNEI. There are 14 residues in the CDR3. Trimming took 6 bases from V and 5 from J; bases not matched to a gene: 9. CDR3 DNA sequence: TGTGCCAGCAGGCGACAGGGACTTAAGACTGAAGCTTTCTTT. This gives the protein CASRRQGLKTEAFF.

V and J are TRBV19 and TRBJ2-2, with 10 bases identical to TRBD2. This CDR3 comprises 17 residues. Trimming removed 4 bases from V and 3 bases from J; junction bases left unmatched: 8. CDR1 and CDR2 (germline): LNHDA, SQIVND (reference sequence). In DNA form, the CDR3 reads TGTGCCAGTAGTACTAGCGGGGGCCCAACCTACACCGGGGAGCTGTTTTTT. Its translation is CASSTSGGPTYTGELFF.

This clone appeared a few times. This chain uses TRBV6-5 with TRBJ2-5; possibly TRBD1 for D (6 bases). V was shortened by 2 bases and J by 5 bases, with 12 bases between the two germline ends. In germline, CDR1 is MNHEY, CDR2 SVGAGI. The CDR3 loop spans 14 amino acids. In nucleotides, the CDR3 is TGTGCCAGCAGTTACCGGACAGCCGGGGAGACCCAGTACTTC. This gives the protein CASSYRTAGETQYF.

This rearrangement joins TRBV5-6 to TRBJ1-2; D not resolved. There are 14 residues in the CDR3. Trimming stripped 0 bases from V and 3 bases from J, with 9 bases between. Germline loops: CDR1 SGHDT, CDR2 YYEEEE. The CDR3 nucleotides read TGTGCCAGCAGCTTGGGGGCAGCGGACTATGGCTACACCTTC. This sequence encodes CASSLGAADYGYTF.

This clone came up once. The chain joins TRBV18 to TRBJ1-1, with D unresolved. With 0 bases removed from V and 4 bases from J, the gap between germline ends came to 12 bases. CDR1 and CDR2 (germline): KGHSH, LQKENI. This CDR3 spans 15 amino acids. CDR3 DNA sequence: TGTGCCAGCTCACCACCCCCGCCCCGGGGCACTGAAGCTTTCTTT. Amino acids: CASSPPPPRGTEAFF.

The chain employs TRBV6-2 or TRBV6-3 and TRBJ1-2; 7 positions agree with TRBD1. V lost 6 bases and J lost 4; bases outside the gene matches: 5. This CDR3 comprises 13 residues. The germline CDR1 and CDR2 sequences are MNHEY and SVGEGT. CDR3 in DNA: TGTGCCAGCAGCCCAGGGGACAGCTATGGCTACACCTTC. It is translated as CASSPGDSYGYTF.

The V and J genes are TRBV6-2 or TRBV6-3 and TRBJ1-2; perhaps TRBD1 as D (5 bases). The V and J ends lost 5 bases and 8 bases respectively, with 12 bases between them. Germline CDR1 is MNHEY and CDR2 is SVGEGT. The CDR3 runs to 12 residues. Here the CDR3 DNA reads TGTGCCAGCAGTCTCCAGGGTTGGGGCTACACCTTC. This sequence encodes CASSLQGWGYTF.

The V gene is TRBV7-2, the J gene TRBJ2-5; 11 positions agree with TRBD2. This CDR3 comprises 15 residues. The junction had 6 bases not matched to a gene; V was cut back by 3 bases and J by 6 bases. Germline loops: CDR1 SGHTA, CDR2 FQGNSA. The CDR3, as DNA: TGTGCCAGCAGCTTGGATAGCGGGGGGGCGAAGACCCAGTACTTC. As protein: CASSLDSGGAKTQYF.